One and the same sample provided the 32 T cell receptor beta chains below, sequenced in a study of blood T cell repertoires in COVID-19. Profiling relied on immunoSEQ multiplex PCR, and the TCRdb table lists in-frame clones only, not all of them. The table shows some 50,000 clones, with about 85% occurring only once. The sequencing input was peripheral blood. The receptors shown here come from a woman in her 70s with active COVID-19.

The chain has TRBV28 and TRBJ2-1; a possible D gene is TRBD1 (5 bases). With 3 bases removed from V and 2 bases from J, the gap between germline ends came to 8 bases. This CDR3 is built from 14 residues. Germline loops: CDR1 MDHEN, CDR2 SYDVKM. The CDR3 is CASSFAGPYNEQFF. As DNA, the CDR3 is TGTGCCAGCAGTTTTGCAGGGCCCTACAATGAGCAGTTCTTC.

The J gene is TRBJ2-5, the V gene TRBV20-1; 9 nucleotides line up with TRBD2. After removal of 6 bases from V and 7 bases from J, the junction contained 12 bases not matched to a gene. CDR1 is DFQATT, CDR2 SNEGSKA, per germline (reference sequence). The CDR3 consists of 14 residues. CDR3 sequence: CSASGTSRRLTQYF. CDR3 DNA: TGCAGTGCGAGTGGGACTAGCAGACGTTTGACCCAGTACTTC.

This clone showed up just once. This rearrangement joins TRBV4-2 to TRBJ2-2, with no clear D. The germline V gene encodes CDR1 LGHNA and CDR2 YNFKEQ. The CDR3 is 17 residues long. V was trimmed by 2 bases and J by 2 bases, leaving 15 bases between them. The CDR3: CASSQLVDGVNTGELFF. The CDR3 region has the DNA TGTGCCAGCAGCCAATTAGTGGATGGAGTTAACACCGGGGAGCTGTTTTTT.

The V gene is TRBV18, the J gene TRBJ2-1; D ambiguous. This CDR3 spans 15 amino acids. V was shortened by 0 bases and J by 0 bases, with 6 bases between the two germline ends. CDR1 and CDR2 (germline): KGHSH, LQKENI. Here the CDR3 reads CASSPPSLSYNEQFF. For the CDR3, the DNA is TGTGCCAGCTCACCACCTAGTCTCTCCTACAATGAGCAGTTCTTC.

The CDR3 nucleotides are TGTGCCAGCAGCACCTTCGGGAGCCCAATTGAGCAGTTCTTC. Translation: CASSTFGSPIEQFF. The rearrangement uses TRBV28 and TRBJ2-1; tentative D call: TRBD2 (6 bases). V was clipped by 6 bases and J by 9 bases, with 18 bases between them. The CDR3 covers 14 residues. Looked up from germline, CDR1 is MDHEN and CDR2 is SYDVKM.

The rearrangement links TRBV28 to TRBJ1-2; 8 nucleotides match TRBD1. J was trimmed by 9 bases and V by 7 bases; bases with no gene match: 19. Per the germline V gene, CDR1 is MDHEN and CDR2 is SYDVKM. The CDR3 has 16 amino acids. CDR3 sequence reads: CASNSPGQGRRSSYTF. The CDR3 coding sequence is TGTGCCAGCAACTCTCCCGGACAGGGTCGGAGGAGTAGCTACACCTTC.

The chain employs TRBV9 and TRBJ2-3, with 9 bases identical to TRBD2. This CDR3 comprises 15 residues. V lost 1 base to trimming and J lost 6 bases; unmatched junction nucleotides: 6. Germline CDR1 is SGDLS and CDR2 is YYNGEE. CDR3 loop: CASSVRGRASDTQYF. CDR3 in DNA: TGTGCCAGCAGCGTACGCGGGAGGGCCTCGGATACGCAGTATTTT. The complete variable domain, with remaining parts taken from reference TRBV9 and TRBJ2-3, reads DSGVTQTPKHLITATGQRVTLRCSPRSGDLSVYWYQQSLDQGLQFLIQYYNGEERAKGNILERFSAQQFPDLHSELNLSSLELGDSALYFCASSVRGRASDTQYFGPGTRLTVL.

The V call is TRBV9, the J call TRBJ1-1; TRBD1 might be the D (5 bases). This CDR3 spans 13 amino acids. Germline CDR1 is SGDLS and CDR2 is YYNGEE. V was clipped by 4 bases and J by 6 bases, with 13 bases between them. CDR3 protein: CASSLEGISEAFF. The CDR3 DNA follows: TGTGCCAGCAGCTTGGAGGGGATCTCTGAAGCTTTCTTT.

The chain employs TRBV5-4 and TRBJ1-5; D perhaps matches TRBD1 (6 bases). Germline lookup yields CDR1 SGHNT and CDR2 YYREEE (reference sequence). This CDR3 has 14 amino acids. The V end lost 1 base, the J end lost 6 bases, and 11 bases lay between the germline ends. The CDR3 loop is CASSLKGEGQPQHF. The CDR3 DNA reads TGTGCCAGCAGCTTGAAGGGGGAGGGTCAGCCCCAGCATTTT.

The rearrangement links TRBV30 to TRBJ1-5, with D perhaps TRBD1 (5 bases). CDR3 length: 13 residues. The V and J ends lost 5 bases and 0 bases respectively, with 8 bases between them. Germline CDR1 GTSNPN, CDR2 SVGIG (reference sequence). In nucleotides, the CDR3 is TGTGCCTGGGCAAGGGGTAGCAATCAGCCCCAGCATTTT. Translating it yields CAWARGSNQPQHF.

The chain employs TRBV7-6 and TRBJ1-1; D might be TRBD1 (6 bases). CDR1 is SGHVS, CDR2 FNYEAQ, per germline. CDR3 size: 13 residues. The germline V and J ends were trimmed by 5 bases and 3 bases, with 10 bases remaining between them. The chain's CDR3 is CASSLQGYTEAFF. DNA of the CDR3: TGTGCCAGCAGCCTACAGGGCTACACTGAAGCTTTCTTT. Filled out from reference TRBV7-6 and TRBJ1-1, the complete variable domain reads GAGVSQSPRYKVTKRGQDVALRCDPISGHVSLYWYRQALGQGPEFLTYFNYEAQQDKSGLPNDRFSAERPEGSISTLTIQRTEQRDSAMYRCASSLQGYTEAFFGQGTRLTVV.

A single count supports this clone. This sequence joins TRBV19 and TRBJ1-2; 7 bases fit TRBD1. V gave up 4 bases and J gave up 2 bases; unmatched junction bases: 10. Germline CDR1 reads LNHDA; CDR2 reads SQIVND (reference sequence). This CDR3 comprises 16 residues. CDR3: CASSTIPGGWNYGYTF. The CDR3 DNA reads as TGTGCCAGTAGTACGATACCAGGGGGTTGGAACTATGGCTACACCTTC. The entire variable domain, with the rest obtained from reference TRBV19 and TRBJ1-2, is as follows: DGGITQSPKYLFRKEGQNVTLSCEQNLNHDAMYWYRQDPGQGLRLIYYSQIVNDFQKGDIAEGYSVSREKKESFPLTVTSAQKNPTAFYLCASSTIPGGWNYGYTFGSGTRLTVV.

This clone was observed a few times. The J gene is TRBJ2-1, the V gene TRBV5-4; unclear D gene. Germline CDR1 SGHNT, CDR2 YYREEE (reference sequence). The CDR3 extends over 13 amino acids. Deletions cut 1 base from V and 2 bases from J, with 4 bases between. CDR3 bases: TGTGCCAGCAGCTTGCCCACCTACAATGAGCAGTTCTTC. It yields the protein CASSLPTYNEQFF.

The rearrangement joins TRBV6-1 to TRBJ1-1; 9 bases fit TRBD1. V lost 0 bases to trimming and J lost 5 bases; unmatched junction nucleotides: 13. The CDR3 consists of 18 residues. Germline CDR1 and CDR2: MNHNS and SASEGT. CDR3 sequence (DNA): TGTGCCAGCAGTGAAGCGACCCCCGGAGGACAGGGGAGGACTGAAGCTTTCTTT. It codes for CASSEATPGGQGRTEAFF.

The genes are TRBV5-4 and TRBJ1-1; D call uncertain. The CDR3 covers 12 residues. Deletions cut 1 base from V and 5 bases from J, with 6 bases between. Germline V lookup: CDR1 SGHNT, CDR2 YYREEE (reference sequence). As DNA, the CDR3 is TGTGCCAGCAGCTTGACGGGGACTGAAGCTTTCTTT. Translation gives CASSLTGTEAFF.

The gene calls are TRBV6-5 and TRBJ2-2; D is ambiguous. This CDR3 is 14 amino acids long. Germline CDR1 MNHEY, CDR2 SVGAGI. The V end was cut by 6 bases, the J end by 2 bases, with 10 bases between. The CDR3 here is CASRTELNTGELFF. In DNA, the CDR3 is TGTGCCAGCAGGACTGAGTTAAACACCGGGGAGCTGTTTTTT.

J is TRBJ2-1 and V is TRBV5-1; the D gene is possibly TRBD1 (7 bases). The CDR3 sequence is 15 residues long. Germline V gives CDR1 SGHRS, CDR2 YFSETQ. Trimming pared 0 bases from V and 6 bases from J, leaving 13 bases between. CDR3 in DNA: TGCGCCAGCAGCTTGGTCGGGGGACAGTTCAATGAGCAGTTCTTC. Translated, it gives CASSLVGGQFNEQFF. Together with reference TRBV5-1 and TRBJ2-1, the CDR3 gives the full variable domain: KAGVTQTPRYLIKTRGQQVTLSCSPISGHRSVSWYQQTPGQGLQFLFEYFSETQRNKGNFPGRFSGRQFSNSRSEMNVSTLELGDSALYLCASSLVGGQFNEQFFGPGTRLTVL.

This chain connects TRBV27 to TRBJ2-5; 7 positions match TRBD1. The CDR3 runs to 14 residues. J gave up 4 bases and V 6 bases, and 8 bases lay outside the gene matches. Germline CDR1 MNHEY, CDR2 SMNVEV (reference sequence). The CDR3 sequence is CASRNTGAGETQYF. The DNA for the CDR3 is TGTGCCAGCAGAAATACAGGGGCGGGAGAGACCCAGTACTTC.

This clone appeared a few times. CDR3 sequence: CASSEANRGGELFF. The CDR3 bases are TGTGCCAGCAGTGAAGCAAACCGAGGCGGGGAGCTGTTTTTT. The J gene is TRBJ2-2, the V gene TRBV6-1; no firm D call. With 0 bases removed from V and 7 bases from J, the gap between germline ends came to 9 bases. The CDR3 totals 14 residues. Germline CDR1 is MNHNS and CDR2 is SASEGT.

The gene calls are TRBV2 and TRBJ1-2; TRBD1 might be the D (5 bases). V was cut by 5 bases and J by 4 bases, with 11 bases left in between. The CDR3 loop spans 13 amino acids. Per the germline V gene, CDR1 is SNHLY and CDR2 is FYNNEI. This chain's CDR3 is CASSNRLSYGYTF. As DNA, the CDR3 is TGTGCCAGCAGTAACAGGTTGAGCTATGGCTACACCTTC.

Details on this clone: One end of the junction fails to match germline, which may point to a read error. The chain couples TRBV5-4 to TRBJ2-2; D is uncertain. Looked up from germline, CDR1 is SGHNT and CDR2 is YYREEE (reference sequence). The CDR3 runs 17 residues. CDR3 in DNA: TGTGCCAGCAGATTGGCAGATTATTCCGCGAACACCGGGGAGCTGTTTTTT. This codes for CASRLADYSANTGELFF.

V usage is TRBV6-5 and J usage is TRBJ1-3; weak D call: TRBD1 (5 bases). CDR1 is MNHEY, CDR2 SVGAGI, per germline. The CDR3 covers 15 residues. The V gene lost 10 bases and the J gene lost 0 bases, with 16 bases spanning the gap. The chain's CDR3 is CATEFWGGSGNTIYF. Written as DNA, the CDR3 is TGTGCCACAGAATTTTGGGGGGGCTCTGGAAACACCATATATTTT.

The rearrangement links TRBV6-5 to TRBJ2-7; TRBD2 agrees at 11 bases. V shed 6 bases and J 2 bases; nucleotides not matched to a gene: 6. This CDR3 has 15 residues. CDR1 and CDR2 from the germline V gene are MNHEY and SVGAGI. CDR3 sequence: CASRGGTSGAYEQYF. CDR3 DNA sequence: TGTGCCAGCAGGGGGGGGACTAGCGGAGCCTACGAGCAGTACTTC.

In DNA, the CDR3 is TGTGCCAGCAGCCCCCTCCGGACAGAAGCCGGGGAGCTGTTTTTT. Residues: CASSPLRTEAGELFF. The gene calls are TRBV14 and TRBJ2-2, with D maybe TRBD1 (6 bases). The germline CDR1 and CDR2 sequences are SGHDN and FVKESK. CDR3 length: 15 residues. Trimming cost V 4 bases and J 6 bases, with 15 bases left between them.

The CDR3 protein is CASSSTGQNYGYTF. CDR3 nucleotides: TGTGCCAGCAGCTCGACGGGACAGAACTATGGCTACACCTTC. The chain is built from TRBV7-2 and TRBJ1-2; 7 positions match TRBD1. The CDR3 runs to 14 residues. V was clipped by 4 bases and J by 2 bases; unmatched bases: 4. Germline V gene lookup returns CDR1 SGHTA and CDR2 FQGNSA.

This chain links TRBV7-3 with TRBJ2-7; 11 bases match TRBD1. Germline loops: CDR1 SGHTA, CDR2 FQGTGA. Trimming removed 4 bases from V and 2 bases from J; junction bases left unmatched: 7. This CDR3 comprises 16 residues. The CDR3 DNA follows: TGTGCCAGCAGCTACCACGGGACAGGGGGTCCCTACGAGCAGTACTTC. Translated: CASSYHGTGGPYEQYF.

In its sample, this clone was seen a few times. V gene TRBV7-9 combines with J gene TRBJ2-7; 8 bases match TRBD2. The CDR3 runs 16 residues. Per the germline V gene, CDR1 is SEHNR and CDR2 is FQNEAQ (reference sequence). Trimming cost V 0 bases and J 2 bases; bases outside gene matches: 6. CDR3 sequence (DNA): TGTGCCAGCAGCTTAGCCGTACTAGCGGATACCTACGAGCAGTACTTC. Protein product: CASSLAVLADTYEQYF.

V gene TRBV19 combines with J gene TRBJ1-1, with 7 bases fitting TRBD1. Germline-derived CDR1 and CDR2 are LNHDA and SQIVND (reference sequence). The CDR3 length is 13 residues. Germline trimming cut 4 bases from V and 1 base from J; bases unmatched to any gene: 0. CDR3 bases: TGTGCCAGTAGTAGACAGGGGAACACTGAAGCTTTCTTT. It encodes CASSRQGNTEAFF.

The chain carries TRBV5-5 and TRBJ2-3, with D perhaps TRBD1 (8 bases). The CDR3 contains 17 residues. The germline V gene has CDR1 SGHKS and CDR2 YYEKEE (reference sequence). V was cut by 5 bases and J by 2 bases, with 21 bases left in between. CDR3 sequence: CASSSPQQGGITDTQYF. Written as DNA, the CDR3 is TGTGCCAGCAGTTCACCACAACAGGGGGGGATCACAGATACGCAGTATTTT.

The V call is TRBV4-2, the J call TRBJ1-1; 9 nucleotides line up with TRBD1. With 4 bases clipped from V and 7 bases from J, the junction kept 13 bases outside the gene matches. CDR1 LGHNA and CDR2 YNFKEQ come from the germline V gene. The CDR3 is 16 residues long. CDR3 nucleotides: TGTGCCAGCAGCCGGCGGGGACAGGGAAGGTTTGGTGAAGCTTTCTTT. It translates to CASSRRGQGRFGEAFF.

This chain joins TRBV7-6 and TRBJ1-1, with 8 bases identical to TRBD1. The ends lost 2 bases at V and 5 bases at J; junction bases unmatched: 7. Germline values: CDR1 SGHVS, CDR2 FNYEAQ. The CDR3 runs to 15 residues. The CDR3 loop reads CASSLTTDRGTEAFF. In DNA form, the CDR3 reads TGTGCCAGCAGCTTAACAACAGACAGGGGAACTGAAGCTTTCTTT.

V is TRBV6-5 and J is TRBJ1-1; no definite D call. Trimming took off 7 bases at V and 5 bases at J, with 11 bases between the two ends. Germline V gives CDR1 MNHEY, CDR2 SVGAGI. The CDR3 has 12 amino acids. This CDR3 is CASKQSRTEAFF. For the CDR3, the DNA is TGTGCCAGCAAGCAGTCGCGGACTGAAGCTTTCTTT.